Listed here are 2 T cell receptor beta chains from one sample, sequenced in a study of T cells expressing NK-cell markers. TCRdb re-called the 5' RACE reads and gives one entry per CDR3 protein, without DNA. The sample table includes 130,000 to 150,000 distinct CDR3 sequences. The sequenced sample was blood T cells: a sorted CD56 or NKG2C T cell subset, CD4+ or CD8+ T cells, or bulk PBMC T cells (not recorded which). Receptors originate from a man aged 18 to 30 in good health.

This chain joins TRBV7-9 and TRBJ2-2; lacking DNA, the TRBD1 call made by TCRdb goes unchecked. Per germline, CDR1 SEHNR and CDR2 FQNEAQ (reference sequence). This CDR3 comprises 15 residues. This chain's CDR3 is CASSLWTGNTGELFF.

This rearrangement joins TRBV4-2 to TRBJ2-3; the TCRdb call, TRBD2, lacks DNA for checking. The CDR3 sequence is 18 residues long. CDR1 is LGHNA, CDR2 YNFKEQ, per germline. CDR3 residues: CASSQGILAGGNTDTQYF.